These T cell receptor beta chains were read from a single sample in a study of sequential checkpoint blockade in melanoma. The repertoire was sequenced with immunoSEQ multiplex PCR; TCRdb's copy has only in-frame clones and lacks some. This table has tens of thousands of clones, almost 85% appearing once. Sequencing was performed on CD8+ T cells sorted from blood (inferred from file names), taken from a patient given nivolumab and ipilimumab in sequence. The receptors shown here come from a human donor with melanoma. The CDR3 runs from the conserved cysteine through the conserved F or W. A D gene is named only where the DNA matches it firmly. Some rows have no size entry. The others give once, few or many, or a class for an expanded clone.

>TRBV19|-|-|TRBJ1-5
TGTGCCAGTAGTATTAACAGGAGAAGCAATCAGCCCCAGCATTTT
CASSINRRSNQPQHF
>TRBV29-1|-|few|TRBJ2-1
TGCAGCACGGGGTACAATGAGCAGTTCTTC
CSTGYNEQFF
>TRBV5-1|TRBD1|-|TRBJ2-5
TGCGCCAGCAGCGACCCAGGGGGCGGAGAGACCCAGTACTTC
CASSDPGGGETQYF
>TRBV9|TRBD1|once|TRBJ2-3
TGTGCCAGCAGCAAACGGACAGGGGGCACAGATACGCAGTATTTT
CASSKRTGGTDTQYF
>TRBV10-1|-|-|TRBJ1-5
TGCGCCAGCAGTGCGGGGGGCTATAGCAATCAGCCCCAGCATTTT
CASSAGGYSNQPQHF
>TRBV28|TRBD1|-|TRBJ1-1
TGTGCCAGCAGGCAAGGGACAGCCGAAGCTTTCTTT
CASRQGTAEAFF
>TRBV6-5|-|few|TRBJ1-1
TGTGCCAGCAGTTCAGGAGTTGGTGGGGGGGACACTGAAGCTTTCTTT
CASSSGVGGGDTEAFF
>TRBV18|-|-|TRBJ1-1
TGTGCCAGCTCACCGTCAGGGGCCATGAACACTGAAGCTTTCTTT
CASSPSGAMNTEAFF
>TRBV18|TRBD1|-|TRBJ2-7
TGTGCCAGCTCACCAGGGACAGGGGACGAGCAGTACTTC
CASSPGTGDEQYF
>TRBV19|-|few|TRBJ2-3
TGTGCCAGTAGTACCCGGACTAGCACAGATACGCAGTATTTT
CASSTRTSTDTQYF
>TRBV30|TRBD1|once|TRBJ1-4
TGTGCCTGGAGTTCAAAGGACAGGGGACAAAAACTGTTTTTT
CAWSSKDRGQKLFF
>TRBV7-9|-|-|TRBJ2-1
TGTGCCAGCAGGGCCGGGACTTACAATGAGCAGTTCTTC
CASRAGTYNEQFF
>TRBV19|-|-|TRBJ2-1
TGTGCCAGTAGTATCGGGGAATACTCCTACAATGAGCAGTTCTTC
CASSIGEYSYNEQFF
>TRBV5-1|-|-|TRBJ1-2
TGCGCCAGCAGCTTAGAGGGGGATGGCTACACCTTC
CASSLEGDGYTF
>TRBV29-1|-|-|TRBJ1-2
TGCAGCGTTGACGGGGATGGCTACACCTTC
CSVDGDGYTF
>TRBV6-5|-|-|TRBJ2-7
TGTGCCAGCAGTTACGCTAGCAGCTCCTACGAGCAGTACTTC
CASSYASSSYEQYF
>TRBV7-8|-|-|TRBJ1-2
TGTGCCAGCGGGCAGGGGCAGGACTATGGCTACACCTTC
CASGQGQDYGYTF
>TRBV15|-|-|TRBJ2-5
TGTGCCACCAGCAGAGTAGGACAGACGCAAGAGACCCAGTACTTC
CATSRVGQTQETQYF
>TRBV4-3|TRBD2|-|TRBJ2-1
TGCGCCAGCAGCCAACTAGCGGGAGGGGATGAGCAGTTCTTC
CASSQLAGGDEQFF
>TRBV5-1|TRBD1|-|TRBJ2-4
TGCGCCAGCAGCTTACAGGGGACAGGCCGGGACATTCAGTACTTC
CASSLQGTGRDIQYF
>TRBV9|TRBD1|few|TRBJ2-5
TGTGCCAGCAGCATAGGACAGGCGGAGACCCAGTACTTC
CASSIGQAETQYF
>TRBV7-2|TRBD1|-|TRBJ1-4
TGTGCCAGCAGCGGACAGGGGGCGGATGAAAAACTGTTTTTT
CASSGQGADEKLFF
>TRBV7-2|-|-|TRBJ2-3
TGTGCCAGCAGCCAGACAGGACTTAGCACAGATACGCAGTATTTT
CASSQTGLSTDTQYF
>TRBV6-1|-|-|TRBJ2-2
TGTGCCAGCAGTCCCCGGGCCGTTGGGAGCGGGGAGCTGTTTTTT
CASSPRAVGSGELFF
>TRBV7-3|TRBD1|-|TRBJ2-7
TGTGCCAGCAGCCCGGACAGGGGGCAGGGCGAGCAGTACTTC
CASSPDRGQGEQYF
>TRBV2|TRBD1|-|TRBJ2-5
TGTGCCAGCAGTAGAGACAGGGGGCAAGGCCAAGAGACCCAGTACTTC
CASSRDRGQGQETQYF
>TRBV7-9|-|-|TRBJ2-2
TGTGCCAGCAGCTTAGTGAGCGGGAACACCGGGGAGCTGTTTTTT
CASSLVSGNTGELFF
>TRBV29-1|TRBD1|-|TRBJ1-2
TGCAGCGCTAGTGGGACAGGGGTGGTAGATGGCTACACCTTC
CSASGTGVVDGYTF
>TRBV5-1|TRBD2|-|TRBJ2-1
TGCGCCAGCAGTCGTATCGAGGGAGGGTCCTTAAATGAGCAGTTCTTC
CASSRIEGGSLNEQFF
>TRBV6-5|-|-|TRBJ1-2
TGTGCCAGCAGGGGGGCGGAACCGAGGAACTATGGCTACACCTTC
CASRGAEPRNYGYTF
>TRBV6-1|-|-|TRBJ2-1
TGTGCCAGCAGTGCCCCGCCCCTAGAGTCCACTCGGGTCTTC
CASSAPPLESTRVF
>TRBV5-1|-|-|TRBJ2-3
TGCGCCAGCAGCATTCCCCCTACTACTACGCAGTATTTT
CASSIPPTTTQYF
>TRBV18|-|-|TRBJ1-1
TGTGCCAGCTCACCTAACGACCAGGGAGGTGGCACTGAAGCTTTCTTT
CASSPNDQGGGTEAFF
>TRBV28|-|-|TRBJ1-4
TGTGCCAGCAGTGGGATTGGGAGGGAGAATGAAAAACTGTTTTTT
CASSGIGRENEKLFF
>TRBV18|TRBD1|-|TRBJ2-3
TGTGCCAGCTCACCTCCCGGGACAGGGATGACAGATACGCAGTATTTT
CASSPPGTGMTDTQYF
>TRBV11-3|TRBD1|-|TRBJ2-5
TGTGCCAGCAGCAAGACAGGGCTCCAAGAGACCCAGTACTTC
CASSKTGLQETQYF
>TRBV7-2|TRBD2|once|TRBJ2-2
TGTGCCAGCAGCTTAGCAAGAGCGGGAGGGGACACCGGGGAGCTGTTTTTT
CASSLARAGGDTGELFF
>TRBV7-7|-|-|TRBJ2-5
TGTGCTAGCAGCTTAGGCTTCGGGGAGACCCAGTACTTC
CASSLGFGETQYF
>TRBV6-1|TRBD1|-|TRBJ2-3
TGTGCCAGCAGGAAACAGGGGAGCACAGATACGCAGTATTTT
CASRKQGSTDTQYF
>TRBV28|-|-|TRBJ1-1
TGTGCCAGCAGTTTTAGGGGGAAGTCCATGAACACTGAAGCTTTCTTT
CASSFRGKSMNTEAFF
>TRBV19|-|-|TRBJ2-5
TGTGCCTCAAAGCGGGTCGCGGCCGGAGAGACCCAGTACTTC
CASKRVAAGETQYF
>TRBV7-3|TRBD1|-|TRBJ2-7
TGTGCCAGCAGGGGACAGGGGGACGAGCAGTACTTC
CASRGQGDEQYF
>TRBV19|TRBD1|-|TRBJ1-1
TGTGCCAGTACCCTGGACAGGGGGGACACTGAAGCTTTCTTT
CASTLDRGDTEAFF
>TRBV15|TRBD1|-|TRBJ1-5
TGTGCCACCAGCAGCGGACAGGGGATAGAGCCCCAGCATTTT
CATSSGQGIEPQHF
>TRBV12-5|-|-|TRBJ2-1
TGTGCTAGTGGTTTGGGGGCCGTCTACAATGAGCAGTTCTTC
CASGLGAVYNEQFF
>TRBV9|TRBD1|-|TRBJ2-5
TGTGCCAGCAGCGTAGCGGCAGGGGGACGTTCGGGTACCCAGTACTTC
CASSVAAGGRSGTQYF
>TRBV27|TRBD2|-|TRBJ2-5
TGTGCCAGCAGTCCCGGGACGGGAGGAGAGACCCAGTACTTC
CASSPGTGGETQYF
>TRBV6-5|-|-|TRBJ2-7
TGTGCCAGCAGCCCCGACAGGTACGAGCAGTACTTC
CASSPDRYEQYF